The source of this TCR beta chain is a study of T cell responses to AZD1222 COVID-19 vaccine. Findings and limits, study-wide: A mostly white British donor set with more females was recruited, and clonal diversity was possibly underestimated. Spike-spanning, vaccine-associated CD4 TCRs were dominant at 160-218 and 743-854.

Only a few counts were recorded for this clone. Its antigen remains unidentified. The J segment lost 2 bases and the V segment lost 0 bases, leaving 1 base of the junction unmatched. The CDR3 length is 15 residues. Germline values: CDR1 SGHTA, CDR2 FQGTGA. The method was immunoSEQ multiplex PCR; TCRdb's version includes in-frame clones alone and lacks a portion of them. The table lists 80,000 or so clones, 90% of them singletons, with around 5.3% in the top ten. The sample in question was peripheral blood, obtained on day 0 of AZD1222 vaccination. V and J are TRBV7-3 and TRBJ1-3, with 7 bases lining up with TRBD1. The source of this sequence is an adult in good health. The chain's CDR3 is CASSLTGTAGNTIYF. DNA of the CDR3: TGTGCCAGCAGCTTAACAGGGACAGCTGGAAACACCATATATTTT. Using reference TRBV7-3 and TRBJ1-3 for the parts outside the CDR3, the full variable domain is GAGVSQTPSNKVTEKGKYVELRCDPISGHTALYWYRQSLGQGPEFLIYFQGTGAADDSGLPNDRFFAVRPEGSVSTLKIQRTERGDSAVYLCASSLTGTAGNTIYFGEGSWLTVV.